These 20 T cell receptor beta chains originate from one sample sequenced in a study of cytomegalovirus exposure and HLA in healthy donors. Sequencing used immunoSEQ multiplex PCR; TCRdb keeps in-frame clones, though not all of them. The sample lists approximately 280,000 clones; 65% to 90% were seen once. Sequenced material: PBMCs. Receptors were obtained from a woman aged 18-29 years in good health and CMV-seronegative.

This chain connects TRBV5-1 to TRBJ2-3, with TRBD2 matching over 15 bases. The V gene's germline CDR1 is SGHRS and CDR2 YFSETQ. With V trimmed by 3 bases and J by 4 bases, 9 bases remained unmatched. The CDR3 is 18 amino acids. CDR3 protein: CASSSGLAGGPLSDTQYF. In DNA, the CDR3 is TGCGCCAGCAGCTCCGGACTAGCGGGGGGGCCTCTGTCAGATACGCAGTATTTT.

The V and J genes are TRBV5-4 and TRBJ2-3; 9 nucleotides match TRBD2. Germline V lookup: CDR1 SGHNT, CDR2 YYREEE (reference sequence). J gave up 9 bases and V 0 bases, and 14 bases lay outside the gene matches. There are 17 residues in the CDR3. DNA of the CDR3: TGTGCCAGCAGCTTGGGGGGGACTAGCACCAAAGGCGGGACGCAGTATTTT. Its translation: CASSLGGTSTKGGTQYF.

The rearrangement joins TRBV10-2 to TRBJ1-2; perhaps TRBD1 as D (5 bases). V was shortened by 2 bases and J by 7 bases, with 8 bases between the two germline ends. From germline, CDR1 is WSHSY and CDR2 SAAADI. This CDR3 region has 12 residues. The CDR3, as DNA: TGCGCCAGCAGTGAGCCGGGGGGTGGCTACACCTTC. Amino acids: CASSEPGGGYTF.

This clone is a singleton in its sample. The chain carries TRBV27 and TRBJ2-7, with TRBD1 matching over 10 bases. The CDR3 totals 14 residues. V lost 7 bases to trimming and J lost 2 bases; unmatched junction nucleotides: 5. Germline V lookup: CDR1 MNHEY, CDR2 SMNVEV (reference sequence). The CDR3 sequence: CASTGQGGAYEQYF. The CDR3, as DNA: TGTGCCAGCACCGGACAGGGGGGGGCCTACGAGCAGTACTTC.

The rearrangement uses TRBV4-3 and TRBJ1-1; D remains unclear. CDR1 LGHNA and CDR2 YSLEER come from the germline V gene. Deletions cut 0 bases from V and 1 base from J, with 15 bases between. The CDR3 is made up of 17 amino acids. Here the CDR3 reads CASSQDAFPSGNTEAFF. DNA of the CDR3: TGCGCCAGCAGCCAAGATGCGTTTCCATCAGGGAACACTGAAGCTTTCTTT.

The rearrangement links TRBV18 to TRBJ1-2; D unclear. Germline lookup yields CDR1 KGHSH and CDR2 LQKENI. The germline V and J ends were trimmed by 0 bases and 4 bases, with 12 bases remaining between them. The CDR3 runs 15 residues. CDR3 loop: CASSPPNGPSYGYTF. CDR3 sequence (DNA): TGTGCCAGCTCACCACCGAACGGTCCCTCCTATGGCTACACCTTC. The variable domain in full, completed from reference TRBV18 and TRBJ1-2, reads NAGVMQNPRHLVRRRGQEARLRCSPMKGHSHVYWYRQLPEEGLKFMVYLQKENIIDESGMPKERFSAEFPKEGPSILRIQQVVRGDSAAYFCASSPPNGPSYGYTFGSGTRLTVV.

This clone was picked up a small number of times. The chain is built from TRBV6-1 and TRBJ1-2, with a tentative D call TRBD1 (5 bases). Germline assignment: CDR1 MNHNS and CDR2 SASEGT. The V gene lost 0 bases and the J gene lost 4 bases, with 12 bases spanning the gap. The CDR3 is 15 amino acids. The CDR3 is CASSEALAGFYGYTF. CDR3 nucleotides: TGTGCCAGCAGTGAAGCGCTCGCAGGGTTCTATGGCTACACCTTC.

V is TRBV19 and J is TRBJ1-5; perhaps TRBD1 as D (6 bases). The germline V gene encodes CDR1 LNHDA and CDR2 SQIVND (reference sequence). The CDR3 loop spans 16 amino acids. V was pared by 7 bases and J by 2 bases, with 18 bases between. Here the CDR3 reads CASNPAGALGNQPQHF. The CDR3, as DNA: TGTGCCAGTAACCCGGCGGGGGCGCTGGGCAATCAGCCCCAGCATTTT.

Here the CDR3 reads CAIRRSGTNTEAFF. As DNA, the CDR3 is TGTGCCATCAGGAGGAGTGGGACAAACACTGAAGCTTTCTTT. The chain carries TRBV10-3 and TRBJ1-1; D might be TRBD1 (6 bases). The CDR3 runs to 14 residues. Germline loops: CDR1 ENHRY, CDR2 SYGVKD. V was trimmed by 6 bases and J by 2 bases, leaving 13 bases between them.

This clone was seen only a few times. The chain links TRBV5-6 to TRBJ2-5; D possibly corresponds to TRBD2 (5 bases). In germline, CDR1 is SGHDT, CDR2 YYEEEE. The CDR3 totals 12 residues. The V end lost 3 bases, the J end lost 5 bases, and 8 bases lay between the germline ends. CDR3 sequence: CASSSEGETQYF. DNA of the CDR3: TGTGCCAGCAGCTCCGAGGGCGAGACCCAGTACTTC.

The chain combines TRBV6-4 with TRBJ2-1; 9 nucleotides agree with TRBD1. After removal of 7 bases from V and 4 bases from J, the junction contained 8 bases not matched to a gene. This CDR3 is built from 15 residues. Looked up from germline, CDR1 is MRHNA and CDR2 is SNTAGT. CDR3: CASTRQGGNYNEQFF. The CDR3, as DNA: TGTGCCAGCACCCGACAGGGGGGGAATTACAATGAGCAGTTCTTC.

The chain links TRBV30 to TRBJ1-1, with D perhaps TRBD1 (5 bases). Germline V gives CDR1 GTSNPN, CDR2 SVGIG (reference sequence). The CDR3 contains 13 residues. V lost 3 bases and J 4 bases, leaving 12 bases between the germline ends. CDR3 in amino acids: CAWSPGLATEAFF. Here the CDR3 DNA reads TGTGCCTGGAGCCCAGGGTTAGCCACTGAAGCTTTCTTT.

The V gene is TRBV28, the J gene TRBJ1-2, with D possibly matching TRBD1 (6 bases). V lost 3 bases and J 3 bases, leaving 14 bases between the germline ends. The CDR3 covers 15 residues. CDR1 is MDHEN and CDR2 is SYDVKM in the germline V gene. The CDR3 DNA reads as TGTGCCAGCAGTTTGGCCCTAGGACAGTACTATGGCTACACCTTC. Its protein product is CASSLALGQYYGYTF.

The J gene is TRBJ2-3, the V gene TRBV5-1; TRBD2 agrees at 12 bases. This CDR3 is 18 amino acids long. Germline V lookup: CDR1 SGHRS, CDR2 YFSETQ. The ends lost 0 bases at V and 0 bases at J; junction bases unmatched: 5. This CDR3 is CASSLGLAGVTSTDTQYF. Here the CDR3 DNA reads TGCGCCAGCAGCTTGGGACTAGCGGGGGTGACTAGCACAGATACGCAGTATTTT.

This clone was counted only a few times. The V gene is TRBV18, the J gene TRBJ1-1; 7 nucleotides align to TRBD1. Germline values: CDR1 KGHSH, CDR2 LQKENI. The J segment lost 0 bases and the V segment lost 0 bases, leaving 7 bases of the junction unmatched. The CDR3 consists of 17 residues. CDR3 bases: TGTGCCAGCTCACCACCGTGGGGACAGACCTTGAACACTGAAGCTTTCTTT. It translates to CASSPPWGQTLNTEAFF.

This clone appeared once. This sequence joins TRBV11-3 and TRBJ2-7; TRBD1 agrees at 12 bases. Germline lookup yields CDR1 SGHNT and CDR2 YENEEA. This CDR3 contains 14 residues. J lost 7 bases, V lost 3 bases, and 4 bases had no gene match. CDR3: CASSLGQGAEEQYF. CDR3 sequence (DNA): TGTGCCAGCAGCTTGGGACAGGGGGCAGAGGAGCAGTACTTC.

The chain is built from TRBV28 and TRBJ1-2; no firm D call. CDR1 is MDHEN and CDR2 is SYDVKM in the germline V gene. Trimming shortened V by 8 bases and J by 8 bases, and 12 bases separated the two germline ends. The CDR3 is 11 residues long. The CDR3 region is CASLVAGGYTF. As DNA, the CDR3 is TGTGCCAGCCTGGTAGCGGGCGGCTACACCTTC.

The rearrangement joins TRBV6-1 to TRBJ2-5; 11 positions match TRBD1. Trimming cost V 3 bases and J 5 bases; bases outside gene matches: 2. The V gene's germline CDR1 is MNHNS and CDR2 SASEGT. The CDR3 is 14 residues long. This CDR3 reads CASSDRDRGETQYF. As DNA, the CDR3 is TGTGCCAGCAGTGACCGGGACAGGGGGGAGACCCAGTACTTC.

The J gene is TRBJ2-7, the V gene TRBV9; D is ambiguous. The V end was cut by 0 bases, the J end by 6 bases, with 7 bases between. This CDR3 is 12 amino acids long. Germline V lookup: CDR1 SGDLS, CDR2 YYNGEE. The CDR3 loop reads CASSVGTGEQYF. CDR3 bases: TGTGCCAGCAGCGTAGGCACGGGCGAGCAGTACTTC.

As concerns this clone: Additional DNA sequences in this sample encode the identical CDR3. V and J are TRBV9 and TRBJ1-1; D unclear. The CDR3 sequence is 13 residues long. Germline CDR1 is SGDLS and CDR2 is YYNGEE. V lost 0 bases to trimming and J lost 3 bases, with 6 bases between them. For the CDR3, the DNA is TGTGCCAGCAGCGTAGGCGGGGACACTGAAGCTTTCTTT. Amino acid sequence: CASSVGGDTEAFF.